This T cell receptor (beta chain) was identified in a study of T-cell memory formation after mild COVID-19. In TCRdb, the 5' RACE reads were re-called with MiXCR into one record per CDR3 protein. The sample includes approximately 300,000 distinct CDR3 sequences, roughly 15% of them seen just once. In this sample, this clonotype turned up a few times. The sequencing input was PBMCs or a T cell subset sorted from them (not recorded which). The origin of this receptor is a man younger than 35 who had mild COVID-19 (a few samples of this study predate the infection). Cell type and time point are not known.

DNA of the CDR3: TGTGCCAGCAGCCAAGATGACAGTCCGAGGGGGACTGAAGCTTTCTTT. Amino acid sequence: CASSQDDSPRGTEAFF. This chain uses TRBV4-2 with TRBJ1-1, with D perhaps matching TRBD1 (6 bases). The CDR3 is made up of 16 amino acids. Germline CDR1 reads LGHNA; CDR2 reads YNFKEQ. V lost 0 bases and J 5 bases, leaving 16 bases between the germline ends.